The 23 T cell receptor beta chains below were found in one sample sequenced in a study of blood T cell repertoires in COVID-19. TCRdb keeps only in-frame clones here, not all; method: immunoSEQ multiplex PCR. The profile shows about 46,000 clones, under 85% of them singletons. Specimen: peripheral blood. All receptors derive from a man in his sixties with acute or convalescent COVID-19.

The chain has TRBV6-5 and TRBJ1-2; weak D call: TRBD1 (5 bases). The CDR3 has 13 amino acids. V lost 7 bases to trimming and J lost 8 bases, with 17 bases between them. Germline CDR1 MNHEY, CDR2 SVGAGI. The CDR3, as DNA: TGTGCCAGCACCCAGCCGGGAGGGGACGGCTACACCTTC. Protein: CASTQPGGDGYTF.

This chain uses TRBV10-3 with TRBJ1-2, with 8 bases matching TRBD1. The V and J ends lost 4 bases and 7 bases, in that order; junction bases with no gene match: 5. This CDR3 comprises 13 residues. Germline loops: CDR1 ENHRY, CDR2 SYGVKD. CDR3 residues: CAISVDRESGYTF. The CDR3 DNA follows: TGTGCCATCAGTGTGGACAGGGAAAGTGGCTACACCTTC.

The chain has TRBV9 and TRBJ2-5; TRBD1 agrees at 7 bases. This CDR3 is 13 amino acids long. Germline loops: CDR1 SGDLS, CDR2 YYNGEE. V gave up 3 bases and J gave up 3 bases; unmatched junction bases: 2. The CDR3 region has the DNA TGTGCCAGCAGCGCCGGGACAGAAGAGACCCAGTACTTC. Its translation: CASSAGTEETQYF.

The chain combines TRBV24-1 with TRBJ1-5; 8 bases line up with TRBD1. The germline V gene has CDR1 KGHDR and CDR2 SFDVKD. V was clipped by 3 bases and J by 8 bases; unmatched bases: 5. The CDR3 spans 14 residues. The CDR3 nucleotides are TGTGCCACCAGTGATCCAGGGGGCGAGGAGCCCCAGCATTTT. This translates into CATSDPGGEEPQHF.

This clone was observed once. The CDR3 DNA reads TGTGCCAGCAGCTTGGGGCTTCAGGGGGCGGCCAAAAACATTCAGTACTTC. Its protein is CASSLGLQGAAKNIQYF. This chain joins TRBV5-4 and TRBJ2-4; 8 bases match TRBD1. Germline lookup yields CDR1 SGHNT and CDR2 YYREEE (reference sequence). After removal of 0 bases from V and 1 base from J, the junction contained 6 bases not matched to a gene. This CDR3 has 17 residues. The full variable domain, rest sourced from reference TRBV5-4 and TRBJ2-4, is ETGVTQSPTHLIKTRGQQVTLRCSSQSGHNTVSWYQQALGQGPQFIFQYYREEENGRGNFPPRFSGLQFPNYSSELNVNALELDDSALYLCASSLGLQGAAKNIQYFGAGTRLSVL.

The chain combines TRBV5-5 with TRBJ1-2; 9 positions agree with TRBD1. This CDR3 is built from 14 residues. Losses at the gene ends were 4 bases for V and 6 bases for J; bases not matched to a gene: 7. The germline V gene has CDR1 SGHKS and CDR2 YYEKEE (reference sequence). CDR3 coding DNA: TGTGCCAGCAGCATCGGACAGGGGTCTCATGGCTACACCTTC. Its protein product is CASSIGQGSHGYTF.

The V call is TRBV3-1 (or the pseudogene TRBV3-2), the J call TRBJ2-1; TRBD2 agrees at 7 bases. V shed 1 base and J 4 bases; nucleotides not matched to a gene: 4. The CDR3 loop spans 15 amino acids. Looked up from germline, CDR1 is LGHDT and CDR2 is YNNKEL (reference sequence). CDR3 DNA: TGTGCCAGCAGCCAAGCTAGCGGAAATTACAATGAGCAGTTCTTC. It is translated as CASSQASGNYNEQFF.

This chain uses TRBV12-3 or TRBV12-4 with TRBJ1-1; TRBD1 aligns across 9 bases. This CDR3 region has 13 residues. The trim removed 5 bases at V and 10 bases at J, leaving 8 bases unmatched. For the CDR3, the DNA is TGTGCCAGCAGTGCATTGGGGACAGGGCGAGCTTTCTTT. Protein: CASSALGTGRAFF.

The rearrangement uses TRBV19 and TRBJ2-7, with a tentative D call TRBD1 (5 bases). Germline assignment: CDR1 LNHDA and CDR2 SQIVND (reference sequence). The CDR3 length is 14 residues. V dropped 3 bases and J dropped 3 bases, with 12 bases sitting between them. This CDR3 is CASSMQGGFYEQYF. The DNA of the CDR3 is TGTGCCAGTAGTATGCAGGGCGGCTTCTACGAGCAGTACTTC. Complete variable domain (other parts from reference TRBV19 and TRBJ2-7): DGGITQSPKYLFRKEGQNVTLSCEQNLNHDAMYWYRQDPGQGLRLIYYSQIVNDFQKGDIAEGYSVSREKKESFPLTVTSAQKNPTAFYLCASSMQGGFYEQYFGPGTRLTVT.

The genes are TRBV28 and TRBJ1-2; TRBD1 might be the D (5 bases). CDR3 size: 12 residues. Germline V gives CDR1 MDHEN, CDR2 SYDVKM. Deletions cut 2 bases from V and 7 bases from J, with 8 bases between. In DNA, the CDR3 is TGTGCCAGCAGTTTAAATAGGGGTGGCTACACCTTC. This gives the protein CASSLNRGGYTF.

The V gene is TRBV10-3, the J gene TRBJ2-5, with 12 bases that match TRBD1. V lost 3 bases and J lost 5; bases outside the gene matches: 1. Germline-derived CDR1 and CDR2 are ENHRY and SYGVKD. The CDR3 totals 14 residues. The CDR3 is CAISDGTGGETQYF. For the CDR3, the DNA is TGTGCCATCAGTGACGGGACAGGGGGCGAGACCCAGTACTTC.

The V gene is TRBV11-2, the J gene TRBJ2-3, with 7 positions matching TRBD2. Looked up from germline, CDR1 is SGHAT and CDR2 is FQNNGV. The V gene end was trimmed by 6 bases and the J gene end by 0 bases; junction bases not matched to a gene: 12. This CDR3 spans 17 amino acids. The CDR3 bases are TGTGCCAGCAGGTTGTGGGGGGGAACGACTAGCACAGATACGCAGTATTTT. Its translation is CASRLWGGTTSTDTQYF. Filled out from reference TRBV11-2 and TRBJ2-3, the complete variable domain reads EAGVAQSPRYKIIEKRQSVAFWCNPISGHATLYWYQQILGQGPKLLIQFQNNGVVDDSQLPKDRFSAERLKGVDSTLKIQPAKLEDSAVYLCASRLWGGTTSTDTQYFGPGTRLTVL.

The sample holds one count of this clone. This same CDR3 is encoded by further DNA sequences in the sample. CDR3 DNA: TGCGCCAGCAGCCTGGGGGGGCGGCGGGCCTCCTACGAGCAGTACTTC. It translates to CASSLGGRRASYEQYF. The chain is built from TRBV5-1 and TRBJ2-7; maybe TRBD2 (7 bases). The CDR3 length is 16 residues. The germline V gene encodes CDR1 SGHRS and CDR2 YFSETQ. Trimming took off 4 bases at V and 0 bases at J, with 17 bases between the two ends.

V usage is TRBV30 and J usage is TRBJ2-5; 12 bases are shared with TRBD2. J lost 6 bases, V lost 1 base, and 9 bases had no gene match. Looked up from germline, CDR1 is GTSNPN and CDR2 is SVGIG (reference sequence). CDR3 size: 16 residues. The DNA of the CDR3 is TGTGCCTGGAGTGACCGGACTAGCGGGGTCTTAAAGACCCAGTACTTC. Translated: CAWSDRTSGVLKTQYF.

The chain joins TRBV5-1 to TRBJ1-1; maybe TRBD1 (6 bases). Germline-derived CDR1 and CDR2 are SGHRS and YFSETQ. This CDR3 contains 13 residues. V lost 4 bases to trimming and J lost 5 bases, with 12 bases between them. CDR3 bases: TGCGCCAGCAGCCTAATACAGGGAACTGAAGCTTTCTTT. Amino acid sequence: CASSLIQGTEAFF.

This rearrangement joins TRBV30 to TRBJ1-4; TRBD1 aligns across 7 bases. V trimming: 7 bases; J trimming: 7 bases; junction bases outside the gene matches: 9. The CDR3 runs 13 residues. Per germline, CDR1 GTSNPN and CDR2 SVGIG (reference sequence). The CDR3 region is CASTTGSSEKLFF. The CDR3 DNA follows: TGTGCCTCGACGACAGGGTCGAGTGAAAAACTGTTTTTT.

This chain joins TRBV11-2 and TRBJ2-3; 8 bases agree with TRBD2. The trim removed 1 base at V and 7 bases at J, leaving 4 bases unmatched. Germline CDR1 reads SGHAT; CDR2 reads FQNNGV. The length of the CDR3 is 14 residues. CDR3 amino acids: CASSLAGGPYTQYF. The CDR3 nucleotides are TGTGCCAGCAGCTTAGCGGGGGGGCCGTATACGCAGTATTTT.

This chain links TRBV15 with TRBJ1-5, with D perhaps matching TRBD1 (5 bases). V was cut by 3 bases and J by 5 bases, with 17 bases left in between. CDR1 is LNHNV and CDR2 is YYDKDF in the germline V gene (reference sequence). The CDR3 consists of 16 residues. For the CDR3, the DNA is TGTGCCACCAGCAGCCAAGGGTGGGGGAGGGATCAGCCCCAGCATTTT. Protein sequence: CATSSQGWGRDQPQHF.

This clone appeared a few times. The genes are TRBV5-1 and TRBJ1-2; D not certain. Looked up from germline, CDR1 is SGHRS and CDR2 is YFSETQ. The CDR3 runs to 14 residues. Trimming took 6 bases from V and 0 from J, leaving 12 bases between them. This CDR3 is CASKDGSSNYGYTF. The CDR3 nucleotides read TGCGCCAGCAAAGACGGGAGTTCTAACTATGGCTACACCTTC.

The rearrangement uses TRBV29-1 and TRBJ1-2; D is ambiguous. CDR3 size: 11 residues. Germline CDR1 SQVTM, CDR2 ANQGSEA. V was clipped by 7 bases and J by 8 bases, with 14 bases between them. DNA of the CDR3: TGCAGCGCAAAGGAGGTCTGGGGCTACACCTTC. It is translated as CSAKEVWGYTF. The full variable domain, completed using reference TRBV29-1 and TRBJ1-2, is SAVISQKPSRDICQRGTSLTIQCQVDSQVTMMFWYRQQPGQSLTLIATANQGSEATYESGFVIDKFPISRPNLTFSTLTVSNMSPEDSSIYLCSAKEVWGYTFGSGTRLTVV.

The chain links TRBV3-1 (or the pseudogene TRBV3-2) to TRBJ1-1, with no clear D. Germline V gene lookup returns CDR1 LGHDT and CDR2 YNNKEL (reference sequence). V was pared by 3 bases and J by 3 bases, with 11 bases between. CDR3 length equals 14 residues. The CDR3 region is CASSHGDGYTEAFF. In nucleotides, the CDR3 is TGTGCCAGCAGCCATGGAGACGGCTACACTGAAGCTTTCTTT.

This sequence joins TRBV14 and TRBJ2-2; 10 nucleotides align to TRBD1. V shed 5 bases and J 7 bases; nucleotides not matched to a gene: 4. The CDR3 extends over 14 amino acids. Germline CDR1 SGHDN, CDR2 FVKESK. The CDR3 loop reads CASSAGTGVGELFF. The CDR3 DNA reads TGTGCCAGCAGCGCCGGGACAGGGGTCGGGGAGCTGTTTTTT.

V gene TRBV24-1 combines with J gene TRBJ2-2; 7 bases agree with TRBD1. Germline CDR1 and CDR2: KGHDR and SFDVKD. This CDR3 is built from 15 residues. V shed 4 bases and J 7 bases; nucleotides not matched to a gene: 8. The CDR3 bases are TGTGCCACCAGTGAAAGACAGGGTGGAGACGGGGAGCTGTTTTTT. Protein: CATSERQGGDGELFF.